This TCR beta chain appears in the sequencing data of a study of regulatory T cells in long-lasting Graves disease. Study conclusions and caveats: TRBV28 was favored in persistent disease, as were TRBJ1-2 and TRBJ2-5.

iRepertoire HTBI primers and Arm-PCR of CDR3 regions built TCR beta libraries. TCRdb processed the multiplex PCR reads anew with MiXCR; each CDR3 protein has one entry. The sample consists of about 540,000 distinct CDR3 sequences, around an eighth of them appearing once. The CDR3 is 17 amino acids. CDR1 is KGHDR and CDR2 is SFDVKD in the germline V gene. V shed 3 bases, J shed 2 bases, and the junction held 5 bases outside the gene matches. Time point denoted: newly diagnosed GD, antithyroid drugs for less than 3 months. The TCR library was made from RNA extracted from PBMCs. Diagnosis followed American Thyroid Association guidelines for Graves' disease. A word on this clonotype: Its antigen is as yet unknown.

These data also formed part of another study, on T cells in Graves' hyperthyroidism and ophthalmopathy. From that paper: With a median lead of around 5.9 months before onset, the model predicted ophthalmopathy.

This rearrangement joins TRBV24-1 to TRBJ2-5, with TRBD2 identical over 13 bases. The input for sequencing was peripheral blood mononuclear cells (PBMCs), taken at new diagnosis, from a patient treated with antithyroid drugs. The clonotype was recovered from a man aged 30-40 years with Graves disease. The CDR3 reads CATSDGGLAGLQETQYF. The CDR3 nucleotides read TGTGCCACCAGTGATGGGGGACTAGCGGGATTGCAAGAGACCCAGTACTTC.